This paragraph reports one TCR beta chain. One junction end disagrees with the germline gene, perhaps due to a read error. The CDR3 regions of TCR beta were amplified from RNA transcripts. Using the HTBI primer set, a first-round RT-PCR was run on the TCR CDR3. TCRdb used MiXCR to reprocess the multiplex PCR reads, holding one entry per CDR3 protein. This repertoire shows 530,000 or so distinct CDR3 sequences, roughly 25% found once; its top ten account for around 11%. The data stem from a study of T cells in Graves' hyperthyroidism and ophthalmopathy. This CDR3 has 14 amino acids. Germline V gene data show CDR1 as SGHTA and CDR2 as FQGNSA.

The sequence came from a woman in her 30s with Graves' ophthalmopathy. The chain employs TRBV7-2 and TRBJ2-7, with D unresolved. The sequencing input was blood. CDR3 residues: CVSSLSGISYEQYF. The CDR3 DNA sequence: TGTGTCAGCAGCTTATCGGGCATCTCCTACGAGCAGTACTTC.